This TCR beta chain was sequenced in a study of blood T cells in healthy people across ages. Per the germline V gene, CDR1 is DFQATT and CDR2 is SNEGSKA (reference sequence). The length of the CDR3 is 14 residues. V shed 8 bases and J 5 bases; nucleotides not matched to a gene: 13. Primers used in a second PCR of roughly 6 to 12 cycles were a sample-barcoded 5' primer and a J-beta primer mix. Each CDR3 protein gets one entry after TCRdb re-called the 5' RACE reads with MiXCR. The profile covers some 1.4 million distinct CDR3 sequences, with approximately 38% appearing a single time and 7.9% taken by the ten largest. This clonotype was found a few times.

This sequence joins TRBV20-1 and TRBJ2-3; 7 bases line up with TRBD2. Sequencing was carried out using blood. This receptor was identified in a woman between 18 and 29 years old in good health. DNA of the CDR3: TGCAGTTCCCCGAGTGGGAGGGAAGGAGATACGCAGTATTTT. Translation: CSSPSGREGDTQYF.